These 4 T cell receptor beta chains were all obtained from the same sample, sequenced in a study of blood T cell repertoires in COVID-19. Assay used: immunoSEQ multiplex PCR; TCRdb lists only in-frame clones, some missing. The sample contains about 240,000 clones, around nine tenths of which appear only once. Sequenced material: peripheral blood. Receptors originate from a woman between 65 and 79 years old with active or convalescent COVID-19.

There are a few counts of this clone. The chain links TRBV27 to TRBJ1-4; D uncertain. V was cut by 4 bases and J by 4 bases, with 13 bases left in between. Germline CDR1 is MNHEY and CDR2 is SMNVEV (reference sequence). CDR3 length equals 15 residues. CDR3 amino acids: CASSSIRQRNEKLFF. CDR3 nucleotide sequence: TGTGCCAGCAGTTCCATTCGGCAGCGTAATGAAAAACTGTTTTTT.

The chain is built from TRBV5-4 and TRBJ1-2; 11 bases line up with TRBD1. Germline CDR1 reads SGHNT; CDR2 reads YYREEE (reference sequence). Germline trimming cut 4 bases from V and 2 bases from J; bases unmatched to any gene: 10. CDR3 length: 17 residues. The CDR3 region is CASSRRTGGVANYGYTF. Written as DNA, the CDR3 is TGTGCCAGCAGCCGTAGGACAGGGGGCGTTGCAAACTATGGCTACACCTTC.

The DNA for the CDR3 is TGTGCCAGCAGCCAAGCCGTCGGGGGGTTGGCCTCATTAGAGACCCAGTACTTC. Its translation: CASSQAVGGLASLETQYF. V gene TRBV3-1 (or the pseudogene TRBV3-2) combines with J gene TRBJ2-5; 7 bases are shared with TRBD2. Germline V lookup: CDR1 LGHDT, CDR2 YNNKEL (reference sequence). CDR3 length equals 18 residues. Losses at the gene ends were 1 base for V and 4 bases for J; bases not matched to a gene: 15.

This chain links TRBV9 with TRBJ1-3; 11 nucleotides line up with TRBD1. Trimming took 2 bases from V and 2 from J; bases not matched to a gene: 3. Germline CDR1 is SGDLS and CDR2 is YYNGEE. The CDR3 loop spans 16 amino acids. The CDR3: CASSVQGQGAGNTIYF. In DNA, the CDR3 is TGTGCCAGCAGCGTTCAGGGACAGGGGGCTGGAAACACCATATATTTT.